Listed here is a single TCR beta chain. The record originates from a study of OX40 agonist ivuxolimab in advanced cancers. Study summary: Intravenous ivuxolimab was administered to patients every 2 weeks at 0.01 to 10 mg/kg.

Sequenced by immunoSEQ multiplex PCR; TCRdb stores in-frame clones only, minus some. The table records 45,000 to 60,000 clones, about nine tenths of them present only once. Germline CDR1 is MNHEY and CDR2 is SMNVEV (reference sequence). This CDR3 spans 13 amino acids. V was clipped by 2 bases and J by 7 bases, with 8 bases between them. The sequence was collected from an adult with an advanced solid tumor such as melanoma, head and neck, liver or kidney cancer. Material: CD4+ or CD8+ T cells sorted from blood, obtained in a trial of the OX40 agonist ivuxolimab. The V and J genes are TRBV27 and TRBJ2-2; possibly TRBD1 for D (6 bases). This CDR3 reads CASSLRGSGELFF. The CDR3 nucleotides are TGTGCCAGCAGTTTAAGGGGGAGCGGGGAGCTGTTTTTT.